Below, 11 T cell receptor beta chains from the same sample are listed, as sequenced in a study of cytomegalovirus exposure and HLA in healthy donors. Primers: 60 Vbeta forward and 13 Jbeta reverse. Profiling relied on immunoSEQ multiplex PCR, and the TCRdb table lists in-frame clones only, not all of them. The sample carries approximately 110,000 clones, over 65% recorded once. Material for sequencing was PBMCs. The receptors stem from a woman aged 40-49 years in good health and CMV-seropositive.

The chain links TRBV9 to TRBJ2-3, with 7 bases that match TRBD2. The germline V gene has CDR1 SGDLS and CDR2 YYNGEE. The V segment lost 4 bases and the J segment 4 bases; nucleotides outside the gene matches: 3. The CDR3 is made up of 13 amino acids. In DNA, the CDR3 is TGTGCCAGCAGCATCCGGGGGGCAGATACGCAGTATTTT. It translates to CASSIRGADTQYF.

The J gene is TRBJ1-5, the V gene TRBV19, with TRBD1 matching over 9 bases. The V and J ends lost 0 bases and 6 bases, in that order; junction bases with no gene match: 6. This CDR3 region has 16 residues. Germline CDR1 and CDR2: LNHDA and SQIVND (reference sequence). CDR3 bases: TGTGCCAGTAGTATAGAATTAGGACAGGGGAGTCAGCCCCAGCATTTT. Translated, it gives CASSIELGQGSQPQHF.

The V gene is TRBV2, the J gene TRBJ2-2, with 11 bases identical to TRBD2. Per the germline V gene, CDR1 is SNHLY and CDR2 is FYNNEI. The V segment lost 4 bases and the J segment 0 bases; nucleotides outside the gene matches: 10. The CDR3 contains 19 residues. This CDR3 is CASSGPGTSGSPNTGELFF. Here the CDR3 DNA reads TGTGCCAGCAGTGGGCCCGGGACTAGCGGATCCCCGAACACCGGGGAGCTGTTTTTT.

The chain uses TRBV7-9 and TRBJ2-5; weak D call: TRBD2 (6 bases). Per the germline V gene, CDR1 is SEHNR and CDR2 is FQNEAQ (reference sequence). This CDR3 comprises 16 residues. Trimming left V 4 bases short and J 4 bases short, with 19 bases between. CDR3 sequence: CASSSARRDSGETQYF. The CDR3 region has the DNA TGTGCCAGCAGCTCCGCCCGGCGGGATAGTGGAGAGACCCAGTACTTC.

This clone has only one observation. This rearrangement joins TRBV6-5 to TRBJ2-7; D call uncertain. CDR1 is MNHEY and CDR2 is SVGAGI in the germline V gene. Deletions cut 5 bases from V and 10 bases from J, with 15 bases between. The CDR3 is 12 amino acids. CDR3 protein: CASSEGASRQYF. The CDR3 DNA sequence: TGTGCCAGCAGTGAAGGAGCGTCGAGACAGTACTTC.

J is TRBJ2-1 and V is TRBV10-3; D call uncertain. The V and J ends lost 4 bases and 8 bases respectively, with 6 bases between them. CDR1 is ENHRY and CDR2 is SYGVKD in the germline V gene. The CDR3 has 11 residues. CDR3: CAISASYEQFF. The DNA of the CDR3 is TGTGCCATCAGTGCTAGTTATGAGCAGTTCTTC.

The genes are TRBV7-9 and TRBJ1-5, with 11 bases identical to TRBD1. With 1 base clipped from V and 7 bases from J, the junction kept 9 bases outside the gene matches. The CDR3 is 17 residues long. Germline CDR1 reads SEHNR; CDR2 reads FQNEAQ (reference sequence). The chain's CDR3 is CASSLDGRTGGWQPQHF. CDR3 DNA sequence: TGTGCCAGCAGCTTAGACGGCAGGACAGGGGGCTGGCAGCCCCAGCATTTT.

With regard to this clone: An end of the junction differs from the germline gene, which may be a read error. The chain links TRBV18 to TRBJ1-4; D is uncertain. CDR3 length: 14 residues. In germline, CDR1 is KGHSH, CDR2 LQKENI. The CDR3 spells CASSPGQEPEKLFF. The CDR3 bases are TGTGCCAGCTCACCAGGTCAAGAGCCTGAAAAGCTGTTTTTT.

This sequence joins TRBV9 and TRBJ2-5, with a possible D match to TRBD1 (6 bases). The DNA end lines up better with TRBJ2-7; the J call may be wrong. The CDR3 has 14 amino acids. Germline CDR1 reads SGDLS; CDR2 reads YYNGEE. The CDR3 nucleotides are TGTGCCAGCACCCTCAACCTGGGGGCTCGCGAGCAGTACTTC. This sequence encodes CASTLNLGAREQYF.

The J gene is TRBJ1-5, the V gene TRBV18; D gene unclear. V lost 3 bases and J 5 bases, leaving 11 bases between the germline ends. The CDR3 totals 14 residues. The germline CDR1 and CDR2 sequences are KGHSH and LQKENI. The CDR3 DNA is TGTGCCAGCTCACCGGTCCCCAGTGATCAGCCCCAGCATTTT. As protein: CASSPVPSDQPQHF.

This CDR3 is CASRGATGEQYF. CDR3 DNA: TGTGCCAGCCGGGGGGCGACGGGGGAGCAGTACTTC. The chain links TRBV7-9 to TRBJ2-7, with D possibly TRBD2 on 7 matching bases. Germline V gene sequence: CDR1 SEHNR, CDR2 FQNEAQ (reference sequence). The CDR3 contains 12 residues. Trimming cost V 8 bases and J 7 bases, with 15 bases left between them.